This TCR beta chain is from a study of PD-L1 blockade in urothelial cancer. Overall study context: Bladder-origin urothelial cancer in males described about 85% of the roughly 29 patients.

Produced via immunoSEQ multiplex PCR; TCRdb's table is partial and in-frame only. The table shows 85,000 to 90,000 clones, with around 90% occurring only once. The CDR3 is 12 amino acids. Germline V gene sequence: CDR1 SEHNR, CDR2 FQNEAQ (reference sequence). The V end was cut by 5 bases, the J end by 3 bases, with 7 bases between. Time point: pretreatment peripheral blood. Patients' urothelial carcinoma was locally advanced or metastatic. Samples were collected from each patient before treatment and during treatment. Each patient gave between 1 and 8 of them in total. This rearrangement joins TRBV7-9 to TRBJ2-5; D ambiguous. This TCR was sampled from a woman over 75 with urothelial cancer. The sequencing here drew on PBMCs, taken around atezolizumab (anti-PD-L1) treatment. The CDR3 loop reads CASSPIEETQYF. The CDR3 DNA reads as TGTGCCAGCAGCCCCATTGAAGAGACCCAGTACTTC.